Below, 18 T cell receptor beta chains from the same sample are listed, as sequenced in a study of T cell responses to AZD1222 COVID-19 vaccine. Clones were read by immunoSEQ multiplex PCR, and TCRdb kept only the in-frame ones, dropping some. The sample lists fewer than 100,000 clones; roughly 90% were seen once. The specimen was peripheral blood, collected 28 days after the second AZD1222 dose. The source of these receptors is an adult who received the AZD1222 COVID-19 vaccine.

The CDR3: CASSRDFVEQYF. For the CDR3, the DNA is TGTGCCAGCAGCAGGGACTTTGTCGAGCAGTACTTC. The chain combines TRBV5-6 with TRBJ2-7; weak D call: TRBD2 (6 bases). Germline loops: CDR1 SGHDT, CDR2 YYEEEE. V shed 4 bases and J shed 6 bases, with 11 bases lying between them. The CDR3 is 12 amino acids.

The chain is built from TRBV6-5 and TRBJ1-4, with D tentatively TRBD1 (6 bases). Germline loops: CDR1 MNHEY, CDR2 SVGAGI. V was clipped by 5 bases and J by 0 bases, with 7 bases between them. The CDR3 loop spans 14 amino acids. The CDR3: CASSQGSTNEKLFF. For the CDR3, the DNA is TGTGCCAGCAGTCAGGGGTCAACTAATGAAAAACTGTTTTTT.

The gene calls are TRBV21-1 and TRBJ2-7. TRBV21-1 is a pseudogene segment. The CDR3 extends over 14 amino acids. The CDR3 reads CASSKTSPSYEQYF. The CDR3 DNA is TGTGCCAGCAGCAAAACCTCCCCCTCCTACGAGCAGTACTTC.

The J gene is TRBJ2-7, the V gene TRBV28; 9 positions agree with TRBD1. V was pared by 10 bases and J by 2 bases, with 12 bases of the junction left unmatched. Looked up from germline, CDR1 is MDHEN and CDR2 is SYDVKM. CDR3 length: 15 residues. The CDR3 DNA reads TGTGCCACATCTGAGGGGACAGGGATCCCCTACGAGCAGTACTTC. Encoded protein: CATSEGTGIPYEQYF.

The J gene is TRBJ1-6, the V gene TRBV19; D possibly corresponds to TRBD1 (6 bases). The CDR3 extends over 16 amino acids. Per the germline V gene, CDR1 is LNHDA and CDR2 is SQIVND (reference sequence). V dropped 3 bases and J dropped 0 bases, with 9 bases sitting between them. The CDR3 nucleotides are TGTGCCAGTAGTATCGACAGGATCTCCTATAATTCACCCCTCCACTTT. It codes for CASSIDRISYNSPLHF.

The rearrangement uses TRBV5-1 and TRBJ2-3; 8 bases are shared with TRBD2. J gave up 3 bases and V 0 bases, and 9 bases lay outside the gene matches. This CDR3 is 17 amino acids long. Germline CDR1 reads SGHRS; CDR2 reads YFSETQ. The CDR3 bases are TGCGCCAGCAGCTTGGGGCCCTCGGGGACTAGTACAGATACGCAGTATTTT. Amino acids: CASSLGPSGTSTDTQYF.

In this sample, this clone turned up once. This rearrangement joins TRBV19 to TRBJ1-3; 8 nucleotides line up with TRBD1. The CDR3 loop spans 15 amino acids. Trimming at V came to 5 bases and at J to 4 bases, leaving 7 bases not matched to a gene. Germline-derived CDR1 and CDR2 are LNHDA and SQIVND (reference sequence). The CDR3 protein is CASSAGTGGGNTIYF. CDR3 nucleotides: TGTGCCAGTAGTGCCGGGACAGGTGGCGGAAACACCATATATTTT.

The rearrangement uses TRBV28 and TRBJ2-1; 9 bases line up with TRBD2. The CDR3 has 15 amino acids. Germline values: CDR1 MDHEN, CDR2 SYDVKM. Trimming at V came to 5 bases and at J to 2 bases, leaving 4 bases not matched to a gene. The CDR3 reads CASSPQRGAYNEQFF. CDR3 in DNA: TGTGCCAGCAGTCCGCAGCGGGGGGCCTACAATGAGCAGTTCTTC.

The CDR3 loop is CASSPRLAGKTQYF. The CDR3 DNA sequence: TGTGCCAGCAGCCCACGACTAGCGGGGAAGACCCAGTACTTC. The chain joins TRBV14 to TRBJ2-5, with 11 bases matching TRBD2. This CDR3 contains 14 residues. Per the germline V gene, CDR1 is SGHDN and CDR2 is FVKESK. Trimming cost V 4 bases and J 6 bases; bases outside gene matches: 4.

The chain links TRBV12-3 or TRBV12-4 to TRBJ2-7; D ambiguous. CDR3 length: 12 residues. V was shortened by 3 bases and J by 6 bases, with 9 bases between the two germline ends. Here the CDR3 DNA reads TGTGCCAGCAGTTTCTCCTTAGCCGAGCAGTACTTC. It translates to CASSFSLAEQYF.

The chain is built from TRBV9 and TRBJ2-7; 11 nucleotides line up with TRBD2. The V and J ends lost 4 bases and 2 bases, in that order; junction bases with no gene match: 5. Per germline, CDR1 SGDLS and CDR2 YYNGEE. The CDR3 covers 15 residues. DNA of the CDR3: TGTGCCAGCAGCAAGGGACTAGCGGTGACCTACGAGCAGTACTTC. Amino acid sequence: CASSKGLAVTYEQYF.

The chain is built from TRBV19 and TRBJ2-2; tentatively, D is TRBD1 (5 bases). This CDR3 has 15 amino acids. Per germline, CDR1 LNHDA and CDR2 SQIVND (reference sequence). The V end lost 6 bases, the J end lost 4 bases, and 15 bases lay between the germline ends. In DNA form, the CDR3 reads TGTGCCAGTAGACCCTTAATTAGGGGCACCGGGGAGCTGTTTTTT. Translating gives CASRPLIRGTGELFF.

The chain recombines TRBV2 with TRBJ2-3; 8 positions match TRBD1. Per germline, CDR1 SNHLY and CDR2 FYNNEI. The CDR3 spans 13 residues. The V gene end was trimmed by 6 bases and the J gene end by 3 bases; junction bases not matched to a gene: 2. For the CDR3, the DNA is TGTGCCAGCAGCCAGGGGGCAACAGATACGCAGTATTTT. It specifies CASSQGATDTQYF.

The gene calls are TRBV5-4 and TRBJ2-2; 7 nucleotides align to TRBD1. The junction had 5 bases not matched to a gene; V was cut back by 3 bases and J by 6 bases. Germline V lookup: CDR1 SGHNT, CDR2 YYREEE (reference sequence). The CDR3 is made up of 14 amino acids. CDR3 in DNA: TGTGCCAGCAGCTCGGACAGGAGGTCCGGGGAGCTGTTTTTT. Its translation is CASSSDRRSGELFF.

This rearrangement joins TRBV5-1 to TRBJ1-3; D ambiguous. Germline lookup yields CDR1 SGHRS and CDR2 YFSETQ. V lost 4 bases to trimming and J lost 0 bases, with 8 bases between them. The CDR3 runs 14 residues. This CDR3 reads CASSPGASGNTIYF. The CDR3 DNA follows: TGCGCCAGCAGCCCCGGCGCCTCTGGAAACACCATATATTTT.

The rearrangement uses TRBV10-3 and TRBJ2-2; the match to TRBD2 covers 15 bases. V trimming: 3 bases; J trimming: 3 bases; junction bases outside the gene matches: 8. Germline assignment: CDR1 ENHRY and CDR2 SYGVKD. CDR3 length: 19 residues. Here the CDR3 reads CAISERGLAGGQYTGELFF. The CDR3 nucleotides read TGTGCCATCAGTGAAAGAGGACTAGCGGGGGGGCAGTACACCGGGGAGCTGTTTTTT.

The genes are TRBV19 and TRBJ1-1, with 7 bases that match TRBD1. The CDR3 covers 11 residues. CDR1 is LNHDA, CDR2 SQIVND, per germline (reference sequence). V lost 3 bases, J lost 14 bases, and 6 bases stayed unmatched. CDR3 amino acids: CASSIPQGSFF. CDR3 sequence (DNA): TGTGCCAGTAGTATTCCACAGGGGAGCTTCTTT.

V and J are TRBV5-1 and TRBJ2-3; 10 positions match TRBD2. This CDR3 is 17 amino acids long. Unmatched junction bases numbered 6, after V lost 0 bases and J lost 2 bases. The germline V gene encodes CDR1 SGHRS and CDR2 YFSETQ. CDR3 nucleotide sequence: TGCGCCAGCAGCTTGGAGGGTAGCGGGGGGTTCACAGATACGCAGTATTTT. It encodes CASSLEGSGGFTDTQYF.